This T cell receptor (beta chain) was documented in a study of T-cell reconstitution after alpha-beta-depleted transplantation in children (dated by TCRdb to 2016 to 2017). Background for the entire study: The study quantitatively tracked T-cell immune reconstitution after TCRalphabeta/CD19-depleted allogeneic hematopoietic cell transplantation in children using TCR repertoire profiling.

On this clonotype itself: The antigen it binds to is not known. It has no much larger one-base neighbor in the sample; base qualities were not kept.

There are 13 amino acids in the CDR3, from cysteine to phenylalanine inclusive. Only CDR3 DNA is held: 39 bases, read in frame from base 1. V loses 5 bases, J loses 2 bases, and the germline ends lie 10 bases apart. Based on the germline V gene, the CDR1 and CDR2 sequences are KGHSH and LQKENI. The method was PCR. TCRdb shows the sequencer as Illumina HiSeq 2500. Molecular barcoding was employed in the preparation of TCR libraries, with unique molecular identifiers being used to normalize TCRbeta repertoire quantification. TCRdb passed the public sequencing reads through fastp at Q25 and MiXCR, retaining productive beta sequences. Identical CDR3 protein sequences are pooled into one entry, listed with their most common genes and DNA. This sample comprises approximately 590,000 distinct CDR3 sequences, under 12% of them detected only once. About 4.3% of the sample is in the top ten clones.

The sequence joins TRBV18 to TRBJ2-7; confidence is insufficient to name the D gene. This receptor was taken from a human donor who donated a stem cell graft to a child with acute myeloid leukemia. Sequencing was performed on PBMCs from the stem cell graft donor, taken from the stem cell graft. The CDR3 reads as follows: CASSYDPTYEQYF. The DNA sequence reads TGTGCCAGCTCATACGACCCTACCTACGAGCAGTACTTC.